Listed below are T cell receptor beta chains from one sample, sequenced in a study of CD8+ T cells in alopecia areata. Only in-frame clones appear in the TCRdb table, and some are missing; sequencing was by immunoSEQ multiplex PCR. The sample lists roughly 140,000 clones; around 51% were seen once. The source material was CD4+ T cells sorted from blood, sampled at week 0. The receptors shown here come from a human donor with alopecia areata. Each CDR3 is given with its conserved first and last residue. The D gene is left open where the match is weak. Some rows have no size entry. The others give once, few or many, or a class for an expanded clone.

v_call	clone_size	cdr3_length	d_call	j_call	cdr3_aa	cdr3_nt
TRBV6-1	few	17	TRBD2	TRBJ2-3	CASSVPRTSGRPDTQYF	TGTGCCAGCAGTGTCCCCCGGACTAGCGGGAGGCCAGATACGCAGTATTTT
TRBV14	few	20	TRBD2	TRBJ2-1	CASSQDRASGRQSSYNEQFF	TGTGCCAGCAGCCAAGATAGGGCTAGCGGGAGGCAAAGCTCCTACAATGAGCAGTTCTTC
TRBV4-2	few	13	.	TRBJ2-3	CASSSGGGDTQYF	TGTGCCAGCAGTTCCGGGGGCGGAGATACGCAGTATTTT
TRBV30	few	14	.	TRBJ2-6	CAWSYQGGANVLTF	TGTGCCTGGAGTTATCAAGGGGGGGCCAACGTCCTGACTTTC
TRBV30	.	15	.	TRBJ2-7	CAWSRGIGSSYEQYF	TGTGCCTGGAGTAGAGGGATAGGGAGCTCCTACGAGCAGTACTTC
TRBV30	.	13	.	TRBJ1-2	CAWSRQANYGYTF	TGTGCCTGGAGCCGACAGGCTAACTATGGCTACACCTTC
TRBV6-1	few	15	TRBD1	TRBJ1-2	CASSPHRGGGYGYTF	TGTGCCAGCAGCCCACACAGGGGAGGTGGCTATGGCTACACCTTC
TRBV15	.	15	TRBD2	TRBJ2-1	CATSQRSGSGNEQFF	TGTGCCACCAGCCAACGTAGCGGGAGTGGAAATGAGCAGTTCTTC
TRBV5-1	.	16	.	TRBJ1-3	CASSPVTGGSGNTIYF	TGCGCCAGCAGCCCCGTCACAGGTGGCTCTGGAAACACCATATATTTT
TRBV4-1	few	15	TRBD2	TRBJ2-1	CASSQTGAGGPEQFF	TGCGCCAGCAGCCAAACCGGAGCGGGAGGGCCCGAGCAGTTCTTC
TRBV6-5	few	14	.	TRBJ2-1	CASSYSTTYGEQFF	TGTGCCAGCAGTTACTCGACGACTTATGGTGAGCAGTTCTTC
TRBV7-2	few	15	.	TRBJ2-1	CASSLAGPFYNEQFF	TGTGCCAGCAGCTTAGCGGGACCCTTCTACAATGAGCAGTTCTTC
TRBV15	few	13	.	TRBJ1-1	CATGGEGGTEAFF	TGTGCCACCGGAGGGGAGGGAGGCACTGAAGCTTTCTTT
TRBV6-6	.	14	.	TRBJ1-4	CASSYIGWGEKLFF	TGTGCCAGCAGTTACATCGGATGGGGGGAAAAACTGTTTTTT
TRBV19	few	15	.	TRBJ2-2	CATKPGTGNTGELFF	TGTGCCACGAAACCAGGGACCGGGAACACCGGGGAGCTGTTTTTT
TRBV29-1	.	13	.	TRBJ2-2	CSVQDRSTGELFF	TGCAGCGTCCAGGACCGTTCCACCGGGGAGCTGTTTTTT
TRBV29-1	.	15	TRBD1	TRBJ1-1	CSVTPGQGMNTEAFF	TGCAGCGTTACCCCGGGACAGGGAATGAACACTGAAGCTTTCTTT
TRBV6-5	.	15	.	TRBJ2-7	CASGRGKISSYEQYF	TGTGCCAGCGGGCGGGGAAAGATAAGCTCCTACGAGCAGTACTTC
TRBV5-1	once	15	TRBD2	TRBJ2-1	CASSLALAGGNEQFF	TGCGCCAGCAGCTTGGCACTAGCGGGAGGTAATGAGCAGTTCTTC
TRBV19	.	11	.	TRBJ2-3	CASRTEDTQYF	TGTGCCAGTAGAACGGAGGATACGCAGTATTTT
TRBV20-1	.	11	.	TRBJ1-5	CSARLDQPQHF	TGCAGTGCTAGGTTAGATCAGCCCCAGCATTTT
TRBV19	many	15	.	TRBJ2-6	CASSMKRSGANVLTF	TGTGCCAGTAGTATGAAACGCTCTGGGGCCAACGTCCTGACTTTC
TRBV7-3	.	13	.	TRBJ2-3	CASSLSRTDTQYF	TGTGCCAGCAGCTTATCCAGGACAGATACGCAGTATTTT
TRBV23-1	.	13	.	TRBJ2-7	CASISRIVYEQYF	TGCGCCAGCATATCCAGGATTGTCTACGAGCAGTACTTC
TRBV7-2	few	14	.	TRBJ1-4	CASSFRGSGEKLFF	TGTGCCAGCAGCTTTCGGGGGTCCGGGGAAAAACTGTTTTTT
TRBV28	.	15	.	TRBJ2-7	CASLTGQYPAYEQYF	TGTGCCAGCCTCACCGGACAGTACCCAGCCTACGAGCAGTACTTC
TRBV29-1	.	14	.	TRBJ2-7	CSVEGRHGAAEQYF	TGCAGCGTTGAAGGCCGACACGGGGCAGCCGAGCAGTACTTC
TRBV6-5	.	15	.	TRBJ1-3	CASTRGADSGNTIYF	TGTGCCAGCACCAGAGGCGCCGACTCTGGAAACACCATATATTTT
TRBV7-2	.	16	TRBD1	TRBJ2-1	CASSRGRGTGVNEQFF	TGTGCCAGCAGCCGAGGTAGGGGGACAGGGGTCAATGAGCAGTTCTTC
TRBV4-1	.	17	TRBD2	TRBJ2-1	CASSRVWRELTYNEQFF	TGCGCCAGCAGCCGTGTTTGGCGGGAGCTCACCTACAATGAGCAGTTCTTC